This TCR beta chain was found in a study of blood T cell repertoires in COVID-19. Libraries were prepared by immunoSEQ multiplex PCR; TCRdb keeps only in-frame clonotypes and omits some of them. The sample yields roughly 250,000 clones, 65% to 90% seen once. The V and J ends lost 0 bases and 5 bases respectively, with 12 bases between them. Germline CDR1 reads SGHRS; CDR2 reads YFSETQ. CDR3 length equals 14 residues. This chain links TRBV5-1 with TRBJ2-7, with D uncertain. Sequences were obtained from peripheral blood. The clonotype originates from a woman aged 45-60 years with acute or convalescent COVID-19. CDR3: CASSLGPEVDEQYF. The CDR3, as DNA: TGCGCCAGCAGCTTGGGACCAGAGGTCGACGAGCAGTACTTC.